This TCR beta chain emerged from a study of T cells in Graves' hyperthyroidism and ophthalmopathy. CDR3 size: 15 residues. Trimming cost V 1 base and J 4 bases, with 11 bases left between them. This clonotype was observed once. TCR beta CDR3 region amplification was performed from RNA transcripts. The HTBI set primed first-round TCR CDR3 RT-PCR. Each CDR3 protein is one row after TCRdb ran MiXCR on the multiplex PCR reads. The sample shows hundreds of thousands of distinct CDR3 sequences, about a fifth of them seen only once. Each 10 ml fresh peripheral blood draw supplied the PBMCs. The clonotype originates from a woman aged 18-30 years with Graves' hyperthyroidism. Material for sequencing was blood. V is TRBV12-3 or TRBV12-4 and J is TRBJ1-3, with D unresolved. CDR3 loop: CASSLGSGTGNTIYF. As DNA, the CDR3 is TGTGCCAGCAGTTTAGGTTCGGGCACGGGAAACACCATATATTTT.